This T cell receptor (beta chain) is drawn from a study of CD8 T cells in ankylosing spondylitis. MiXCR, run by TCRdb on the 5' RACE reads, gives a single entry per CDR3 protein. The repertoire holds hundreds of thousands of distinct CDR3 sequences, 12% seen once, with approximately 0.5% in the top ten. This clonotype was counted between two and nine times. Its specificity is not known. Looked up from germline, CDR1 is MNHEY and CDR2 is SVGEGT. V was trimmed by 4 bases and J by 1 base, leaving 16 bases between them. CDR3 length equals 16 residues. Study-wide points: Disease-linked clones reportedly showed significant enrichment in matched ankylosing spondylitis synovial fluid. Ankylosing spondylitis blood seemed to carry a telltale TCR beta motif made of about 8 highly homologous variants.

The sequencing input was blood, either unsorted or a sorted T cell fraction (not recorded which). The chain is built from TRBV6-2 or TRBV6-3 and TRBJ1-1, with D unresolved. The sequence derives from a male donor with ankylosing spondylitis. In DNA form, the CDR3 reads TGTGCCAGCAGTTCCGCAGAGGGCACTCAGAACACTGAAGCTTTCTTT. Its translation: CASSSAEGTQNTEAFF.